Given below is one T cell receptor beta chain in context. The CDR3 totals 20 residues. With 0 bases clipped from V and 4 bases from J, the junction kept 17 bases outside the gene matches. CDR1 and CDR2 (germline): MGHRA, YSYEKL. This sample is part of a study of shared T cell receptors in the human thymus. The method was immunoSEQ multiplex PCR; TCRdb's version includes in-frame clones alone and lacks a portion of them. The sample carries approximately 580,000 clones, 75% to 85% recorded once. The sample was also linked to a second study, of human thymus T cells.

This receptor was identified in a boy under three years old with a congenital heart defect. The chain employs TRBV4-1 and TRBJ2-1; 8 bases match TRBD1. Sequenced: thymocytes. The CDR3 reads CASSQDLGRRGDRRYNEQFF. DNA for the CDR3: TGCGCCAGCAGCCAAGATCTTGGCCGGCGTGGGGACAGGCGATACAATGAGCAGTTCTTC.